The source of this TCR beta chain is a study of blood T cell repertoires in COVID-19. Overall study: The samples span acute and convalescent COVID-19 from the United States, Italy and Spain.

Trimming removed 5 bases from V and 5 bases from J, with 15 bases in between. The germline V gene has CDR1 SGHTA and CDR2 FQGTGA. There are 14 residues in the CDR3. Authors' processing steps: Cell counts per sample came from amplifying reference gene primers. Sequencing used immunoSEQ multiplex PCR; TCRdb keeps in-frame clones, though not all of them. That table supplies the V and J calls and clone size; D and trimming were determined from the DNA. This table holds tens of thousands of clones, under 90% found once. The sequence was collected from a human donor in a cohort sampled during active COVID-19. The specimen was peripheral blood. The chain carries TRBV7-3 and TRBJ1-1; D ambiguous. CDR3 sequence reads: CASSPEPGTTEAFF. The CDR3 DNA reads TGTGCCAGCAGCCCCGAACCAGGAACGACTGAAGCTTTCTTT.